The entry below describes one TCR beta chain. The data derive from a study of T cell changes during pregnancy in multiple sclerosis. The repertoire was sequenced with immunoSEQ multiplex PCR; TCRdb's copy has only in-frame clones and lacks some. The data contain 40,000 to 60,000 clones, roughly 95% of them singletons. V lost 7 bases, J lost 0 bases, and 16 bases lay in between. Germline V gives CDR1 KGHSH, CDR2 LQKENI. CDR3 length: 17 residues. The sequenced sample was CD4+ T cells from peripheral blood mononuclear cells, obtained in the third trimester of pregnancy. This receptor was identified in a female donor with multiple sclerosis, enrolled in a pregnancy study. The chain combines TRBV18 with TRBJ2-6; D might be TRBD2 (6 bases). This CDR3 is CASFLAGPFSGANVLTF. Here the CDR3 DNA reads TGTGCCAGCTTTCTGGCGGGACCGTTCTCTGGGGCCAACGTCCTGACTTTC. Combining the CDR3 with reference TRBV18 and TRBJ2-6 gives the whole variable domain NAGVMQNPRHLVRRRGQEARLRCSPMKGHSHVYWYRQLPEEGLKFMVYLQKENIIDESGMPKERFSAEFPKEGPSILRIQQVVRGDSAAYFCASFLAGPFSGANVLTFGAGSRLTVL.